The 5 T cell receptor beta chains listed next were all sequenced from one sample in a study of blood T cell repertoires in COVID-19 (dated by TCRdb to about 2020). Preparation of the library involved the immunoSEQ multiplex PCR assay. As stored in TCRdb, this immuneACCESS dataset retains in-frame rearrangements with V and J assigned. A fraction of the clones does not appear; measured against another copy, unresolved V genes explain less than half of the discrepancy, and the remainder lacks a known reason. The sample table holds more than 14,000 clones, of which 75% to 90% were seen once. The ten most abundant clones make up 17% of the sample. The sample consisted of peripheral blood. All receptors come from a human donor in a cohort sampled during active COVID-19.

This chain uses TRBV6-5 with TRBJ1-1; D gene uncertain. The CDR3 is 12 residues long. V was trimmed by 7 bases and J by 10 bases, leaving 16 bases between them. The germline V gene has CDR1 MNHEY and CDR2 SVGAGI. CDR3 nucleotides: TGTGCCAGCACCCCGGGGTCGTTTGTAGCTTTCTTT. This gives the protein CASTPGSFVAFF.

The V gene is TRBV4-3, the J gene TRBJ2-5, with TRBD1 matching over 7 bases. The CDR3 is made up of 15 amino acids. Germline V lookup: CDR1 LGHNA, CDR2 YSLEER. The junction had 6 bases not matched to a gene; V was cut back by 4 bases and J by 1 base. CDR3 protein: CASSRRGTAQETQYF. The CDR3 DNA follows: TGCGCCAGCAGCCGACGAGGGACAGCCCAAGAGACCCAGTACTTC.

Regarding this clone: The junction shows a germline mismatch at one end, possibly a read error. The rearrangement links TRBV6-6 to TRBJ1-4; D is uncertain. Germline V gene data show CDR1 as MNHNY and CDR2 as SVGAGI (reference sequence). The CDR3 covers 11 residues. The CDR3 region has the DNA TGTGCCAGCAGTTACTCGTACAGCCACCATTTT. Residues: CASSYSYSHHF.

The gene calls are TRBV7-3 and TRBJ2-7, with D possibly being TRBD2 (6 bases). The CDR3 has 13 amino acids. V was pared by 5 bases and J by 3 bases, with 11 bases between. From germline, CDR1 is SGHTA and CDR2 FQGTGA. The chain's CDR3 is CASSAMGGYEQYF. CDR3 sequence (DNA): TGTGCCAGCAGCGCTATGGGGGGCTACGAGCAGTACTTC.

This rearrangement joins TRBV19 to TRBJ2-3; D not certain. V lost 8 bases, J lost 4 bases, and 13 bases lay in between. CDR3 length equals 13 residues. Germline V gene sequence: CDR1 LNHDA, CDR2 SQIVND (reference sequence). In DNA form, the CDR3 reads TGTGCCAGTTCCCCTCTATTCCCAGATACGCAGTATTTT. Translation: CASSPLFPDTQYF.